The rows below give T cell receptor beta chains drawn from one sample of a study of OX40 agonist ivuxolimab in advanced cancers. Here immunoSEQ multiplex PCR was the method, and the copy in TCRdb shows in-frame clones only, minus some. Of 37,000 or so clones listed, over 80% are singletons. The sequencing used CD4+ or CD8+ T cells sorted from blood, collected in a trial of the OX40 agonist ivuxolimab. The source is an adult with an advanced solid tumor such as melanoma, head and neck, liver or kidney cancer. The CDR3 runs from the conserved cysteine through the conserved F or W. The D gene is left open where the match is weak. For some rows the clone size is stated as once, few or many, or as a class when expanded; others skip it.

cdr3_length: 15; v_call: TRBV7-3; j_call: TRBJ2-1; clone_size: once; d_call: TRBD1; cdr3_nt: TGTGCCAGCAGCTTAGTAGGACAGGGGTCGAATGAGCAGTTCTTC; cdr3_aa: CASSLVGQGSNEQFF
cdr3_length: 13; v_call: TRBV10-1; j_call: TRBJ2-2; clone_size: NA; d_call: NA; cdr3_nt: TGCGCCAGCAGTGCAGTGAGGACCGGGGAGCTGTTTTTT; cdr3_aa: CASSAVRTGELFF
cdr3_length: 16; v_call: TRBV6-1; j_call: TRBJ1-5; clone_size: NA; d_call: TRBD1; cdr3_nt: TGTGCCAGCAGTGTAGACGGGACAGGGGGTAATCAGCCCCAGCATTTT; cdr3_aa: CASSVDGTGGNQPQHF
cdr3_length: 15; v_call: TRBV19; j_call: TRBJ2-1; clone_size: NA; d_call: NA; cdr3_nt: TGTGCCAGTAGTATCGGGGAAAGCTCCTACAATGAGCAGTTCTTC; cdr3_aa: CASSIGESSYNEQFF
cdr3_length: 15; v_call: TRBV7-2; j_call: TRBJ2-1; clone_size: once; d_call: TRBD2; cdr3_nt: TGTGCCAGCAGACAAGCGGGGGGGCGTTTAGGTGAGCAGTTCTTC; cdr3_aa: CASRQAGGRLGEQFF
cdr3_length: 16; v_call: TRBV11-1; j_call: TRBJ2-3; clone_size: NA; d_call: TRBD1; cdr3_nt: TGTGCCAGCAGCGGATGGACAGGTACTAGCACAGATACGCAGTATTTT; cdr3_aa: CASSGWTGTSTDTQYF
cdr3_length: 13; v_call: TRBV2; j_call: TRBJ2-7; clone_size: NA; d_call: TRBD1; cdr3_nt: TGTGCCAGCAGTGACGTAAGGGGGCACGAGCAGTACTTC; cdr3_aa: CASSDVRGHEQYF
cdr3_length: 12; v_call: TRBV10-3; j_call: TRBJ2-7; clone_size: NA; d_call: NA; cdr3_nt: TGTGCCATCAGTGATTTGGGCTACGAGCAGTACTTC; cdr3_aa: CAISDLGYEQYF
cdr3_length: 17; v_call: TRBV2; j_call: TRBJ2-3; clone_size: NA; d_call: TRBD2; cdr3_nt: TGTGCCAGCAGTGACATTTGGGGCGGGGGGGGCACAGATACGCAGTATTTT; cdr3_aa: CASSDIWGGGGTDTQYF
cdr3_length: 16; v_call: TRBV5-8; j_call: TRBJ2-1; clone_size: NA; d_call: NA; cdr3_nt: TGTGCCAGCAGCGCTAACAGGGAAATTACCTACAATGAGCAGTTCTTC; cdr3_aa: CASSANREITYNEQFF
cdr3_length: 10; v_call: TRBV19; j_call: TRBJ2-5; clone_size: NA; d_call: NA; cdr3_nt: TGTGCCAGTGGCCTCTCGACCCAGTACTTC; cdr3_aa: CASGLSTQYF
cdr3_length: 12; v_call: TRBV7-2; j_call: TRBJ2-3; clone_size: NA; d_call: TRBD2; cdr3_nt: TGTGCCAGCAGCTTACTAGCGGGGGCCCATTATTTT; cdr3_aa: CASSLLAGAHYF
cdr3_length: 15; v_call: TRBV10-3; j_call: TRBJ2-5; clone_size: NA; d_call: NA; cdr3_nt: TGTGCCATCAGTCCGGATTCGCCTCAGGGAGGGACCCAGTACTTC; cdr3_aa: CAISPDSPQGGTQYF
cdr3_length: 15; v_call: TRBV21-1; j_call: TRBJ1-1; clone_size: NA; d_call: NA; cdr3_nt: TGTGCCAGCAGCAAAGAGGTACAGGCAGTCACTGAAGCTTTCTTT; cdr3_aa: CASSKEVQAVTEAFF
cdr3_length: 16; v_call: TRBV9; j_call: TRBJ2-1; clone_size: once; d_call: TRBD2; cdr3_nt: TGTGCCAGCAGCGTTGCCGGGACTAGCGGGGTAAATGAGCAGTTCTTC; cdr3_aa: CASSVAGTSGVNEQFF
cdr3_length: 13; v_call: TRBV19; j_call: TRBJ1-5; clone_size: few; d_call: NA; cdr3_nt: TGTGCCAGTAGCGGGACACTTGATCAGCCCCAGCATTTT; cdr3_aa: CASSGTLDQPQHF
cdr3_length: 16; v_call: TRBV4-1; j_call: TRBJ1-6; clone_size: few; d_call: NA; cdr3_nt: TGCGCCAGCAGCCAAGTTGCGGGGAGGAGGGATTCACCCCTCCACTTT; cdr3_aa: CASSQVAGRRDSPLHF
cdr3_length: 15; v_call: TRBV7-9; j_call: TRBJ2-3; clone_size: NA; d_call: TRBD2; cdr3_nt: TGTGCCAGCAGCTTAAGAGCGGGGTCGGCAGATACGCAGTATTTT; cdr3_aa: CASSLRAGSADTQYF
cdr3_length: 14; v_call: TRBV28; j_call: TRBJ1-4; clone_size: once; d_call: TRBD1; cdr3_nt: TGTGCCAGCAGCCCACCAGGACAGGGATATAAACTGTTTTTT; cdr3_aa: CASSPPGQGYKLFF
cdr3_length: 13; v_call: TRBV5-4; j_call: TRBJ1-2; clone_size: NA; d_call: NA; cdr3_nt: TGTGCCAGCAGCTTTGGGGGGGGCTATGGCTACACCTTC; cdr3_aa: CASSFGGGYGYTF
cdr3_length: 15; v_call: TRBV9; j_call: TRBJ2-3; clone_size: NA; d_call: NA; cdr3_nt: TGTGCCAGCAGCGTAGAGCCGGGGTTCGCAGATACGCAGTATTTT; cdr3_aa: CASSVEPGFADTQYF
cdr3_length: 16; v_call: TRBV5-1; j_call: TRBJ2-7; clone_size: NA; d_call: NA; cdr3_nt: TGCGCCAGCAGCTCGGAAGGGACACGGGGTTCCATCGAGCAGTACTTC; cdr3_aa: CASSSEGTRGSIEQYF
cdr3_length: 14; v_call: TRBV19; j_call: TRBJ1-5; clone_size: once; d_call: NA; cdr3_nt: TGTGCCAGTAATATTGGTTATAGCAATCAGCCCCAGCATTTT; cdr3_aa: CASNIGYSNQPQHF
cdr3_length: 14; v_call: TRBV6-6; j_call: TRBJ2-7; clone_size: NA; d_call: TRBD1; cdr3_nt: TGTGCCAGCGCCGACCCACAGGGGACCTACGAGCAGTACTTC; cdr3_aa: CASADPQGTYEQYF